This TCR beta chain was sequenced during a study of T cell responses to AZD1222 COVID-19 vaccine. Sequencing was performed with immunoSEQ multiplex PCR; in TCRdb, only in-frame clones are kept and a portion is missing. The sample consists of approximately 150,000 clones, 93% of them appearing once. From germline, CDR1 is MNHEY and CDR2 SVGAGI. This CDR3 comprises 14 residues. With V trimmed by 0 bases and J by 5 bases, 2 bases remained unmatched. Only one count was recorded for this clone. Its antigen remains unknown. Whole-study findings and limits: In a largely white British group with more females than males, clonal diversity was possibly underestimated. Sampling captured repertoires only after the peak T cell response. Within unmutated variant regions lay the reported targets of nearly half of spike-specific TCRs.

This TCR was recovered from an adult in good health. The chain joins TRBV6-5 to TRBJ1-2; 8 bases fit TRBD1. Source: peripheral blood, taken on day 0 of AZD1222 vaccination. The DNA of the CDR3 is TGTGCCAGCAGTTACTCTAACAGGGGGTATGGCTACACCTTC. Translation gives CASSYSNRGYGYTF.